This T cell receptor (beta chain) stems from a study of monozygotic twins with inflammatory bowel disease. Reprocessing the 5' RACE reads, TCRdb reports a single entry for every CDR3 protein and omits DNA. The listing contains 45,000 or so distinct CDR3 sequences. Germline V gene lookup returns CDR1 SGHDN and CDR2 FVKESK. CDR3 length: 15 residues. The clonotype comes from a human donor with ulcerative colitis or Crohn's disease, or a healthy co-twin of an affected twin (not recorded which). This chain links TRBV14 with TRBJ2-3; checking the TCRdb D call of TRBD1 is not possible without DNA. Sequenced input: blood. The CDR3 sequence is CASSQVGRGTDTQYF. Filled out from reference TRBV14 and TRBJ2-3, the complete variable domain reads EAGVTQFPSHSVIEKGQTVTLRCDPISGHDNLYWYRRVMGKEIKFLLHFVKESKQDESGMPNNRFLAERTGGTYSTLKVQPAELEDSGVYFCASSQVGRGTDTQYFGPGTRLTVL.